This TCR beta chain is from a study of blood T cells in healthy people across ages. Study-level results: Older age went with lower TCR beta diversity per million T cells, in a roughly linear way. Donors of long life had a larger count of naive CD4+ cells and greater diversity than aged donors.

Then a second PCR, running about 6 to 12 cycles, was carried out with a sample-barcoded 5' primer and a J-beta primer mix. Via MiXCR, TCRdb re-called the 5' RACE reads, giving one row per CDR3 protein. The sample has more than 1.4 million distinct CDR3 sequences, approximately 40% seen once. This clonotype was picked up one time. Its specificity is unknown. Looked up from germline, CDR1 is MNHNS and CDR2 is SASEGT. Trimming removed 2 bases from V and 3 bases from J, with 5 bases in between. The CDR3 is 12 residues long. Input material: blood. This clonotype originated in a woman aged 18-35 years in good health. The rearrangement uses TRBV6-1 and TRBJ2-7, with D unclear. CDR3 sequence (DNA): TGTGCCAGCAGTGAAAACCACTACGAGCAGTACTTC. Translated, it gives CASSENHYEQYF.